This T cell receptor (beta chain) was captured by sequencing in a study of cytomegalovirus exposure and HLA in healthy donors. Study in general: Inside one of the first data releases sat around 80 million unique TCRs taken from HLA-typed donors.

The CDR3 runs to 14 residues. Between the trimmed V and J ends, which lost 2 bases and 0 bases, there was a span of 7 bases. Germline V gene lookup returns CDR1 SGHDN and CDR2 FVKESK. It was with 60 Vbeta and 13 Jbeta primers that the PCR ran. TCRdb keeps only in-frame clones here, not all; method: immunoSEQ multiplex PCR. Of over 85,000 clones in the sample, about 77% were seen once. The receptor's source is a man aged 35-49 years in good health and CMV-seronegative. This chain connects TRBV14 to TRBJ1-1; D gene unclear. Sample: PBMCs. The CDR3 nucleotides are TGTGCCAGCAGCCAACGACAAATGAACACTGAAGCTTTCTTT. It specifies CASSQRQMNTEAFF.